The 12 T cell receptor beta chains presented below share a single source sample, sequenced in a study of PD-1 blockade in classical Hodgkin lymphoma. All patients experienced relapse after autologous stem cell transplantation, and brentuximab vedotin exposure was variable. Clones were sequenced by immunoSEQ multiplex PCR, and TCRdb holds only the in-frame ones, with some missing. This sample has about 110,000 clones, with about nine tenths found just once. The source was peripheral blood mononuclear cells (PBMCs), collected before the second cycle of nivolumab. The receptor source for this set is a human donor with classical Hodgkin lymphoma.

The J gene is TRBJ1-5, the V gene TRBV19; tentatively, D is TRBD1 (6 bases). Trimming shortened V by 5 bases and J by 11 bases, and 19 bases separated the two germline ends. The length of the CDR3 is 14 residues. CDR1 LNHDA and CDR2 SQIVND come from the germline V gene (reference sequence). Written as DNA, the CDR3 is TGTGCCAGTAGTCTCAGGGGCCCAAATACGGCCCAGCATTTT. Protein: CASSLRGPNTAQHF.

This clone showed up just a few times. V and J are TRBV12-5 and TRBJ1-2; TRBD1 matches at 8 bases. V lost 3 bases and J lost 7; bases outside the gene matches: 4. CDR1 and CDR2 (germline): LGHNT, FRNRAP. This CDR3 comprises 13 residues. The CDR3 bases are TGTGCTAGTGGTTTACAGGGGGTGAGTGGCTACACCTTC. This codes for CASGLQGVSGYTF.

The V and J genes are TRBV4-1 and TRBJ2-2; the match to TRBD1 covers 7 bases. From germline, CDR1 is MGHRA and CDR2 YSYEKL. The J segment lost 5 bases and the V segment lost 3 bases, leaving 6 bases of the junction unmatched. CDR3 size: 15 residues. CDR3 loop: CASSHSGGSTGELFF. The CDR3 DNA is TGCGCCAGCAGCCATTCAGGGGGTTCAACCGGGGAGCTGTTTTTT.

The chain couples TRBV6-5 to TRBJ2-4, with D maybe TRBD2 (5 bases). The CDR3 runs 11 residues. Deletions cut 6 bases from V and 9 bases from J, with 9 bases between. Germline values: CDR1 MNHEY, CDR2 SVGAGI. The CDR3 DNA reads as TGTGCCAGCAGACTAGAGGGCATTCAGTACTTC. It specifies CASRLEGIQYF.

Of note for this clone: Other DNA sequences in this sample translate to the same CDR3. The genes are TRBV19 and TRBJ2-2, with unresolved D. This CDR3 has 12 amino acids. The V end lost 10 bases, the J end lost 3 bases, and 9 bases lay between the germline ends. Germline V gene lookup returns CDR1 LNHDA and CDR2 SQIVND (reference sequence). CDR3 sequence: CATEGYTGELFF. The CDR3 DNA sequence: TGTGCCACCGAAGGGTACACCGGGGAGCTGTTTTTT. Full variable domain (remainder filled in from reference TRBV19 and TRBJ2-2): DGGITQSPKYLFRKEGQNVTLSCEQNLNHDAMYWYRQDPGQGLRLIYYSQIVNDFQKGDIAEGYSVSREKKESFPLTVTSAQKNPTAFYLCATEGYTGELFFGEGSRLTVL.

The chain recombines TRBV4-1 with TRBJ2-3; 7 bases map to TRBD2. The CDR3 is 14 amino acids. CDR1 and CDR2 from the germline V gene are MGHRA and YSYEKL. V trimming: 3 bases; J trimming: 5 bases; junction bases outside the gene matches: 5. This chain's CDR3 is CASSHSGMRDTQYF. In nucleotides, the CDR3 is TGCGCCAGCAGCCACAGCGGGATGAGAGATACGCAGTATTTT.

The chain carries TRBV5-5 and TRBJ1-4, with D possibly being TRBD1 (5 bases). Germline V CDR1 and CDR2: SGHKS, YYEKEE (reference sequence). With 0 bases removed from V and 0 bases from J, the gap between germline ends came to 9 bases. The CDR3 has 16 amino acids. DNA of the CDR3: TGTGCCAGCAGCTTGGTTCGGGGGGCAACTAATGAAAAACTGTTTTTT. Translated: CASSLVRGATNEKLFF.

The rearrangement uses TRBV5-5 and TRBJ2-1; 8 bases match TRBD2. CDR3 length: 15 amino acids. V gave up 0 bases and J gave up 7 bases; unmatched junction bases: 6. CDR1 and CDR2 from the germline V gene are SGHKS and YYEKEE (reference sequence). The CDR3 region is CASSLGPGLGNEQFF. CDR3 nucleotides: TGTGCCAGCAGCTTGGGCCCGGGACTAGGGAATGAGCAGTTCTTC.

CDR3: CASSPNRGPVVQYF. The CDR3 DNA reads as TGTGCCAGCAGCCCGAACAGGGGGCCGGTAGTGCAGTACTTC. The chain couples TRBV21-1 to TRBJ2-7; whether TRBD1, the table's D call, matches the DNA was not checked. TRBV21-1 has pseudogene status. This CDR3 has 14 residues.

This chain connects TRBV6-4 to TRBJ2-1; the D is unclear. V lost 0 bases and J lost 1, with 10 bases in between. Germline values: CDR1 MRHNA, CDR2 SNTAGT. The CDR3 sequence is 16 residues long. CDR3 sequence reads: CASSDSWQKSYNEQFF. For the CDR3, the DNA is TGTGCCAGCAGTGACTCGTGGCAGAAGTCCTACAATGAGCAGTTCTTC.

The chain recombines TRBV5-1 with TRBJ1-2, with D maybe TRBD1 (5 bases). The CDR3 consists of 15 residues. CDR1 is SGHRS, CDR2 YFSETQ, per germline. V gave up 0 bases and J gave up 6 bases, with 15 bases separating them. CDR3 coding DNA: TGCGCCAGCAGCTTGGCTGATTGGGACCAGAATGGCTACACCTTC. Its translation: CASSLADWDQNGYTF.

The chain joins TRBV9 to TRBJ1-3; 7 nucleotides agree with TRBD1. Losses at the gene ends were 0 bases for V and 3 bases for J; bases not matched to a gene: 3. This CDR3 comprises 15 residues. Per the germline V gene, CDR1 is SGDLS and CDR2 is YYNGEE. CDR3: CASSVGRGFGNTIYF. In DNA form, the CDR3 reads TGTGCCAGCAGCGTAGGCAGGGGGTTTGGAAACACCATATATTTT.